The 14 T cell receptor beta chains reported below all come from one sample, sequenced in a study of blood T cells in healthy people across ages. Through a sample-barcoded 5' primer and a J-beta primer mix, a second PCR was run for roughly 7 to 11 cycles. MiXCR, applied by TCRdb to the 5' RACE reads, yields one record per CDR3 protein. The sample lists some 1,800,000 distinct CDR3 sequences; 35% to 50% were seen once. Sequencing used blood. All receptors come from a human donor in good health.

The chain employs TRBV12-3 or TRBV12-4 and TRBJ1-1; D call uncertain. Deletions cut 10 bases from V and 11 bases from J, with 20 bases between. The CDR3 length is 12 residues. The CDR3 spells CANSEPGGRAFF. CDR3 nucleotide sequence: TGTGCCAACAGCGAACCGGGAGGAAGGGCTTTCTTT.

This clonotype was seen once. The gene calls are TRBV10-3 and TRBJ2-5; D not resolved. This CDR3 contains 13 residues. V was shortened by 2 bases and J by 1 base, with 5 bases between the two germline ends. Per the germline V gene, CDR1 is ENHRY and CDR2 is SYGVKD. The CDR3 nucleotides are TGTGCCATCAGTGAGATTCTCCAAGAGACCCAGTACTTC. This codes for CAISEILQETQYF.

The chain recombines TRBV15 with TRBJ2-1; a possible D gene is TRBD2 (7 bases). Trimming removed 1 base at V and 6 bases at J, with 22 bases between. The CDR3 sequence is 18 residues long. Germline lookup yields CDR1 LNHNV and CDR2 YYDKDF (reference sequence). CDR3: CATSRAMGAAGALNEQFF. CDR3 in DNA: TGTGCCACCAGCAGAGCCATGGGCGCGGCGGGGGCCCTCAATGAGCAGTTCTTC.

This clonotype showed up just a few times. The rearrangement joins TRBV29-1 to TRBJ2-7; TRBD1 matches at 7 bases. Germline CDR1 SQVTM, CDR2 ANQGSEA. V shed 3 bases, J shed 1 base, and the junction held 6 bases outside the gene matches. This CDR3 contains 14 residues. CDR3 loop: CSVDPTGTSYEQYF. CDR3 DNA: TGCAGCGTTGACCCGACAGGGACATCCTACGAGCAGTACTTC.

V usage is TRBV7-8 and J usage is TRBJ2-7; 8 positions agree with TRBD2. Germline V gene lookup returns CDR1 SGHVS and CDR2 FQNEAQ. Unmatched junction bases numbered 22, after V lost 5 bases and J lost 7 bases. The CDR3 length is 18 residues. In DNA, the CDR3 is TGTGCCAGCAGCCGCAGAATTAAGGACCCTAGCGGGTTCGGTGAGCAGTACTTC. This translates into CASSRRIKDPSGFGEQYF. Filled out from reference TRBV7-8 and TRBJ2-7, the complete variable domain reads GAGVSQSPRYKVAKRGQDVALRCDPISGHVSLFWYQQALGQGPEFLTYFQNEAQLDKSGLPSDRFFAERPEGSVSTLKIQRTQQEDSAVYLCASSRRIKDPSGFGEQYFGPGTRLTVT.

This clonotype was counted at least ten times. The rearrangement joins TRBV7-9 to TRBJ2-1; 7 positions agree with TRBD2. V lost 5 bases, J lost 7 bases, and 2 bases stayed unmatched. The CDR3 runs 12 residues. Germline CDR1 reads SEHNR; CDR2 reads FQNEAQ (reference sequence). As DNA, the CDR3 is TGTGCCAGCAGCAGGGAGGGGAATGAGCAGTTCTTC. Its translation: CASSREGNEQFF.

This chain joins TRBV6-4 and TRBJ1-6; D possibly corresponds to TRBD1 (6 bases). This CDR3 contains 14 residues. Germline CDR1 and CDR2: MRHNA and SNTAGT. V dropped 4 bases and J dropped 9 bases, with 13 bases sitting between them. CDR3 loop: CASSVEGGGSPLHF. The CDR3 bases are TGTGCCAGCAGTGTGGAGGGGGGCGGTTCACCCCTCCACTTT.

As regards this clonotype: With a much larger clone just one base away, this may be a read error. The V call is TRBV7-2, the J call TRBJ1-2; no reliable D call. Germline loops: CDR1 SGHTA, CDR2 FQGNSA. V was pared by 5 bases and J by 7 bases, with 17 bases between. The CDR3 is made up of 14 amino acids. CDR3: CASSAGRTGSGYTF. Written as DNA, the CDR3 is TGTGCCAGCAGCGCCGGTAGGACGGGTAGTGGCTACACCTTC.

The chain links TRBV20-1 to TRBJ2-3; 7 bases are shared with TRBD2. The trim removed 5 bases at V and 2 bases at J, leaving 13 bases unmatched. This CDR3 spans 16 amino acids. Germline values: CDR1 DFQATT, CDR2 SNEGSKA (reference sequence). The DNA of the CDR3 is TGCAGTGCTCAAGATCTGAGCGGGGCGACCACAGATACGCAGTATTTT. Residues: CSAQDLSGATTDTQYF.

This clonotype appeared a few times. J is TRBJ2-3 and V is TRBV12-5, with 10 bases that match TRBD1. The CDR3 runs 16 residues. V trimming: 4 bases; J trimming: 6 bases; junction bases outside the gene matches: 10. Germline CDR1 is LGHNT and CDR2 is FRNRAP. The CDR3 spells CASGSDTGQGLDTQYF. In DNA form, the CDR3 reads TGTGCTAGTGGTTCCGATACGGGACAGGGGCTTGATACGCAGTATTTT.

The J gene is TRBJ2-1, the V gene TRBV20-1; no reliable D call. The germline V gene encodes CDR1 DFQATT and CDR2 SNEGSKA (reference sequence). This CDR3 has 14 residues. V was cut by 2 bases and J by 1 base, with 9 bases left in between. The CDR3 region is CSARIVASYNEQFF. The DNA of the CDR3 is TGCAGTGCTAGAATAGTCGCATCCTACAATGAGCAGTTCTTC.

This clonotype was counted a few times. The genes are TRBV2 and TRBJ1-2; no definite D call. The ends were cut back, 6 bases at V and 6 bases at J, with 11 bases in the middle. This CDR3 comprises 12 residues. The germline CDR1 and CDR2 sequences are SNHLY and FYNNEI. In DNA form, the CDR3 reads TGTGCCAGCAGCGATGACTTGGATGGCTACACCTTC. Encoded protein: CASSDDLDGYTF. Using reference TRBV2 and TRBJ1-2 for the parts outside the CDR3, the full variable domain is EPEVTQTPSHQVTQMGQEVILRCVPISNHLYFYWYRQILGQKVEFLVSFYNNEISEKSEIFDDQFSVERPDGSNFTLKIRSTKLEDSAMYFCASSDDLDGYTFGSGTRLTVV.

The genes are TRBV7-2 and TRBJ1-1; perhaps TRBD1 as D (5 bases). The CDR3 loop spans 14 amino acids. Germline values: CDR1 SGHTA, CDR2 FQGNSA. The ends were cut back, 0 bases at V and 3 bases at J, with 8 bases in the middle. CDR3 sequence reads: CASSLARAYTEAFF. The CDR3 coding sequence is TGTGCCAGCAGCTTAGCCAGGGCCTACACTGAAGCTTTCTTT.

This chain connects TRBV2 to TRBJ2-1; D perhaps matches TRBD1 (6 bases). Trimming took 6 bases from V and 1 from J, leaving 10 bases between them. The CDR3 length is 14 residues. Germline V gives CDR1 SNHLY, CDR2 FYNNEI. The CDR3 DNA reads as TGTGCCAGCAGAGGGGGTAGGTCCTACAATGAGCAGTTCTTC. As protein: CASRGGRSYNEQFF.